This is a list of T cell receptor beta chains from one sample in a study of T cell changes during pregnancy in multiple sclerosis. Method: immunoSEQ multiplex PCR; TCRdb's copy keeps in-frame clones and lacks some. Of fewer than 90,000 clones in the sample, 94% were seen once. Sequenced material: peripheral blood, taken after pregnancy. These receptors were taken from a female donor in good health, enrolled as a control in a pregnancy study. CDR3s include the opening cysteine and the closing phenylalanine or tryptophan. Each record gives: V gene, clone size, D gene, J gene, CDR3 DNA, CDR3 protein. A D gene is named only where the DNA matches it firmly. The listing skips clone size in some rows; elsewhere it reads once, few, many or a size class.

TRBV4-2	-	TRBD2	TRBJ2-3	TGTGCCAGCAGCCAAGAGGCGGTTAGCGGGACAGATACGCAGTATTTT	CASSQEAVSGTDTQYF
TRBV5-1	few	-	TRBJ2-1	TGCGCCAGCAGCTTGGATGGACAGCGGTACAATGAGCAGTTCTTC	CASSLDGQRYNEQFF
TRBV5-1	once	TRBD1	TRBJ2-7	TGCGCCAGCAGCTTGGCCGCAGGGGGATTCTACGAGCAGTACTTC	CASSLAAGGFYEQYF
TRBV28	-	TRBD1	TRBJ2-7	TGTGCCAGCAGTTTACCCGGGACAGGGGCCCCCGAGCAGTACTTC	CASSLPGTGAPEQYF
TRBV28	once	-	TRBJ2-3	TGTGCCAGCAGTTTTCTGGCGGGCACAGATACGCAGTATTTT	CASSFLAGTDTQYF
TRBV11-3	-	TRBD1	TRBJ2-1	TGTGCCAGCAGCTTACGGACAGGTCTATCGCAGTTCTTC	CASSLRTGLSQFF
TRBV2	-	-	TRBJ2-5	TGTGCCAGCAGTGAATCGGGAGTTCCGCAAGAGACCCAGTACTTC	CASSESGVPQETQYF
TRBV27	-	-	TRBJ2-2	TGTGCCAGCAGCCTGATCGGGGTCAACACCGGGGAGCTGTTTTTT	CASSLIGVNTGELFF
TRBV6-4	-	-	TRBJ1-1	TGTGCCAGCAGTGAACAGGCCTTGAACACTGAAGCTTTCTTT	CASSEQALNTEAFF
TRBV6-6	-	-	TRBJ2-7	TGTGCCAGCAAGAGGGAGGACGAGCAGTACTTC	CASKREDEQYF
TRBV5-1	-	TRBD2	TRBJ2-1	TGCGCCAGCAGCTTCGGACTAGCGGGGGACCTTTACAATGAGCAGTTCTTC	CASSFGLAGDLYNEQFF
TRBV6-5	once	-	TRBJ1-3	TGTGCCAGCAGTTTTGACAGCACTGGAAACACCATATATTTT	CASSFDSTGNTIYF
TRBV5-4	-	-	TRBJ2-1	TGTGCCAGCAGCTTGGTGGGGAGGCGGGTCTCCTACAATGAGCAGTTCTTC	CASSLVGRRVSYNEQFF
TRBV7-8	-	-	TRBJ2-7	TGTGCCAGCAGCCCGGGACAGTACCGGGACTTGACCTACGAGCAGTACTTC	CASSPGQYRDLTYEQYF
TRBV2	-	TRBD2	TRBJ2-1	TGTGCCAGCAGCGGAGGACTAGCGGGGAACAATGAGCAGTTCTTC	CASSGGLAGNNEQFF
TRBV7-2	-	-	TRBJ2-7	TGTGCCAGCAGCTTAGGAGTTAGCGACCTCTCCTACGAGCAGTACTTC	CASSLGVSDLSYEQYF
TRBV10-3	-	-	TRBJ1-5	TGTGCCATCAGTGGATCTGGGGCGTTCAATCAGCCCCAGCATTTT	CAISGSGAFNQPQHF
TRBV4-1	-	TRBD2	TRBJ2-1	TGCGCCAGCAGCCAAGATTGGGCTAGCGGCTACAATGAGCAGTTCTTC	CASSQDWASGYNEQFF
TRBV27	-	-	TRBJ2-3	TGTGCCAGCAGTTTATATTTGGACAGACTCACAGATACGCAGTATTTT	CASSLYLDRLTDTQYF
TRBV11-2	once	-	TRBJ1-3	TGTGCCAGCAGCGACCGGTTCCAGACGGGAAGCTCTGGAAACACCATATATTTT	CASSDRFQTGSSGNTIYF